Shown below are 6 T cell receptor beta chains from a single sample sequenced in a study of cytomegalovirus exposure and HLA in healthy donors. In the PCR, 60 Vbeta and 13 Jbeta primers were used. The assay was immunoSEQ multiplex PCR, and TCRdb's table has in-frame clones only and misses some. Its listing shows 55,000 to 75,000 clones. The sample taken for sequencing was PBMCs. The receptor source for this set is a male donor in good health and CMV-seronegative.

This chain connects TRBV7-2 to TRBJ2-7, with D unresolved. Germline V lookup: CDR1 SGHTA, CDR2 FQGNSA. The V end was cut by 10 bases, the J end by 0 bases, with 13 bases between. This CDR3 is 13 amino acids long. For the CDR3, the DNA is TGTGCCACCCGCGGCCCGCCCTCCTACGAGCAGTACTTC. This encodes CATRGPPSYEQYF.

The chain couples TRBV25-1 to TRBJ2-2; 8 nucleotides line up with TRBD2. CDR1 MGHDK and CDR2 SYGVNS come from the germline V gene. This CDR3 comprises 15 residues. The ends lost 7 bases at V and 6 bases at J; junction bases unmatched: 10. The CDR3 DNA sequence: TGTGCCAGCACCCCGGGGGGGGCCGTTCCCGGGGAGCTGTTTTTT. As protein: CASTPGGAVPGELFF.

The gene calls are TRBV2 and TRBJ1-4, with 8 bases lining up with TRBD1. Per germline, CDR1 SNHLY and CDR2 FYNNEI. V was pared by 7 bases and J by 5 bases, with 3 bases of the junction left unmatched. The CDR3 has 13 amino acids. In nucleotides, the CDR3 is TGTGCCAGCATCACAGGGGGAAATGAAAAACTGTTTTTT. Translating it yields CASITGGNEKLFF. The whole variable domain, remainder taken from reference TRBV2 and TRBJ1-4, is EPEVTQTPSHQVTQMGQEVILRCVPISNHLYFYWYRQILGQKVEFLVSFYNNEISEKSEIFDDQFSVERPDGSNFTLKIRSTKLEDSAMYFCASITGGNEKLFFGSGTQLSVL.

The V and J genes are TRBV2 and TRBJ2-5, with D tentatively TRBD2 (6 bases). V shed 7 bases and J shed 3 bases, with 15 bases lying between them. This CDR3 is 14 amino acids long. The germline CDR1 and CDR2 sequences are SNHLY and FYNNEI. This CDR3 is CASKVDSGEETQYF. For the CDR3, the DNA is TGTGCCAGCAAGGTAGATAGCGGTGAAGAGACCCAGTACTTC.

The chain is built from TRBV11-1 and TRBJ2-5, with a possible D match to TRBD2 (6 bases). CDR1 and CDR2 from the germline V gene are SGHAT and FQDESV (reference sequence). CDR3 length: 15 amino acids. V was clipped by 8 bases and J by 2 bases, with 18 bases between them. CDR3 in amino acids: CASGPQGLDQETQYF. For the CDR3, the DNA is TGTGCCAGCGGCCCCCAGGGACTGGATCAAGAGACCCAGTACTTC.

The chain joins TRBV18 to TRBJ2-7; D is unresolved. This CDR3 contains 16 residues. In germline, CDR1 is KGHSH, CDR2 LQKENI. V was trimmed by 2 bases and J by 2 bases, leaving 16 bases between them. CDR3 loop: CASSPRTELSAYEQYF. CDR3 in DNA: TGTGCCAGCTCACCAAGAACCGAATTAAGCGCCTACGAGCAGTACTTC. Together with reference TRBV18 and TRBJ2-7, the CDR3 gives the full variable domain: NAGVMQNPRHLVRRRGQEARLRCSPMKGHSHVYWYRQLPEEGLKFMVYLQKENIIDESGMPKERFSAEFPKEGPSILRIQQVVRGDSAAYFCASSPRTELSAYEQYFGPGTRLTVT.